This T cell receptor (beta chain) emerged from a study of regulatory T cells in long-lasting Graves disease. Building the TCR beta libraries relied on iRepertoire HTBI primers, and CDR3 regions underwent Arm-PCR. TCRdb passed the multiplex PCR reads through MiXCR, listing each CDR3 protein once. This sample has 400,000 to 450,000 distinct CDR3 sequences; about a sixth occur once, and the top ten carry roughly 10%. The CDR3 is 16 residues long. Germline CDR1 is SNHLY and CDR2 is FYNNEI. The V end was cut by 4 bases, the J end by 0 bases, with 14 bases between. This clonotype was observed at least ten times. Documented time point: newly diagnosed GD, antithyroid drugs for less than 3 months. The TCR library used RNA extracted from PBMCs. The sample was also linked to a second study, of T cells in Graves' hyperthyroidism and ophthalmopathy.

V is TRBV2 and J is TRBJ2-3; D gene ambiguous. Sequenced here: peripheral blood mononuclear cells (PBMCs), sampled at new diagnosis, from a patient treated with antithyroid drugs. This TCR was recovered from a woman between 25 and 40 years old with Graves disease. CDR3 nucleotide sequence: TGTGCCAGCAGTGGTTCAAGTCTTCCCAGCACAGATACGCAGTATTTT. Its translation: CASSGSSLPSTDTQYF.